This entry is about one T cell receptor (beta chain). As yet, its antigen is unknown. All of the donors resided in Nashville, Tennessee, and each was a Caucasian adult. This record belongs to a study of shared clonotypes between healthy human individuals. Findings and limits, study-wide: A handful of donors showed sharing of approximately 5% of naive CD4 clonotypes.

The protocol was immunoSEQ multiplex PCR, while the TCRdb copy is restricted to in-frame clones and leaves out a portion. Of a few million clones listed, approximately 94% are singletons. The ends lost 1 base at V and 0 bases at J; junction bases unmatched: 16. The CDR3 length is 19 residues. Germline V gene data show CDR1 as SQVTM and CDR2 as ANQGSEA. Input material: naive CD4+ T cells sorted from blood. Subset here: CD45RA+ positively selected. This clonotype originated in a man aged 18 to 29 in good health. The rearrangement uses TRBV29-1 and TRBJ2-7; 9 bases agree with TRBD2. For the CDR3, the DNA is TGCAGCGTTGAAGGGGTTCTGGGCCTAGCGGGGCAGAGCTCCTACGAGCAGTACTTC. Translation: CSVEGVLGLAGQSSYEQYF.